A selection of T cell receptor beta chains follows, all from one sample in a study of response to subunit inactivated influenza vaccine. Using its own MiXCR run on the RT-PCR reads, TCRdb lists one record per CDR3 protein. The sample lists around 480,000 distinct CDR3 sequences; approximately 15% were seen once. This sample comprised CD4+ T cells sorted from PBMCs, obtained about 24 months after vaccination. These receptors were collected from a man between 45 and 75 years old who received an inactivated influenza vaccine. Both conserved end residues are part of each CDR3. A D gene is named only where the DNA matches it firmly. Not every row has a clone size; where given, it reads once, few, many or a size class.

D	V	size	J	length	DNA	CDR3
.	TRBV12-3/TRBV12-4	few	TRBJ2-7	14	TGTGCCAGCAGTTTGCACAGGTTAACCTACGAGCAGTACTTC	CASSLHRLTYEQYF
TRBD2	TRBV11-3	few	TRBJ2-1	18	TGTGCCAGCAGCTCATCTAGCGGGGCCGGCGGCTCCTACAATGAGCAGTTCTTC	CASSSSSGAGGSYNEQFF
.	TRBV10-3	few	TRBJ2-5	14	TGTGCCATCAGTGAAGGTGGACGGATGGAGACCCAGTACTTC	CAISEGGRMETQYF
.	TRBV6-1	.	TRBJ1-5	14	TGTGCCAGCAGTGAAGCCTGGAGGGGGTGGCCCCAGCATTTT	CASSEAWRGWPQHF
TRBD1	TRBV20-1	few	TRBJ1-2	14	TGCAGTGCTAGAGATTGGACAGGGGCAGAGGGCTACACCTTC	CSARDWTGAEGYTF
.	TRBV20-1	few	TRBJ1-2	13	TGCAGTGCTAGTGACTACTCAAACTATGGCTACACCTTC	CSASDYSNYGYTF
.	TRBV3-1	many	TRBJ2-4	13	TGTGCCAGCAGCCACCCGGGAAGCTTGATGCAGTACTTC	CASSHPGSLMQYF
.	TRBV29-1	.	TRBJ2-1	13	TGCAGCGTTACCCGGAATCTTAACAATGAGCAGTTCTTC	CSVTRNLNNEQFF
TRBD2	TRBV4-3	.	TRBJ2-5	16	TGCGCCAGCAGCCAAGCTACCGGGGCTAGCGGGGGGACCCAGTACTTC	CASSQATGASGGTQYF
TRBD1	TRBV28	.	TRBJ2-3	16	TGTGCCAGCAGTGCGACCGGGACAGGGCCCACAGATACGCAGTATTTT	CASSATGTGPTDTQYF
.	TRBV10-3	few	TRBJ1-4	15	TGTGCCATCAGTGACCCGGGACGGCGAAATGAAAAACTGTTTTTT	CAISDPGRRNEKLFF
TRBD1	TRBV5-5	few	TRBJ2-2	18	TGTGCCAGCAGCTTGGATCCCGGGACAGGGAGATTAACCGGGGAGCTGTTTTTT	CASSLDPGTGRLTGELFF
TRBD1	TRBV20-1	few	TRBJ2-7	14	TGCAGTGCTAGATCTGAGACAGGGGGGTACGAGCAGTACTTC	CSARSETGGYEQYF
.	TRBV20-1	.	TRBJ2-1	15	TGCAGTGCGGTTGGGTGGGGGCGTATTCGCAATGAGCAGTTCTTC	CSAVGWGRIRNEQFF
TRBD2	TRBV6-1	.	TRBJ2-7	14	TGTGCCAGCAGCCGCGGACTAGAGGGCTACGAGCAGTACTTC	CASSRGLEGYEQYF
.	TRBV28	once	TRBJ1-1	12	TGTGCCAGCAGTTCCGACAGGCAAGAAGCTTTCTTT	CASSSDRQEAFF
.	TRBV20-1	.	TRBJ2-5	14	TGCAGTGCCGTCGTGGGGGGTTTTGGGGAGACCCAGTACTTC	CSAVVGGFGETQYF
.	TRBV5-1	.	TRBJ2-2	16	TGCGCCAGCAGCTTGGGTACGGTGACGAACACCGGGGAGCTGTTTTTT	CASSLGTVTNTGELFF